The present entry profiles one TCR beta chain with its context. The data are from a study of control samples from healthy donors and cancer patients. The length of the CDR3 is 16 residues. Trimming cost V 1 base and J 0 bases, with 11 bases left between them. Germline V lookup: CDR1 LGHDT, CDR2 YNNKEL (reference sequence). Measured with immunoSEQ multiplex PCR; TCRdb has only the in-frame clones, and not every one. The data show roughly 170,000 clones, roughly 93% seen once. The rearrangement uses TRBV3-1 (or the pseudogene TRBV3-2) and TRBJ2-3; perhaps TRBD2 as D (6 bases). The specimen was blood. The TCR sequence derives from a man in his late teens or twenties in good health. The CDR3 nucleotides are TGTGCCAGCAGCCAAGTCCCCGGGACTAGCACAGATACGCAGTATTTT. It encodes CASSQVPGTSTDTQYF.